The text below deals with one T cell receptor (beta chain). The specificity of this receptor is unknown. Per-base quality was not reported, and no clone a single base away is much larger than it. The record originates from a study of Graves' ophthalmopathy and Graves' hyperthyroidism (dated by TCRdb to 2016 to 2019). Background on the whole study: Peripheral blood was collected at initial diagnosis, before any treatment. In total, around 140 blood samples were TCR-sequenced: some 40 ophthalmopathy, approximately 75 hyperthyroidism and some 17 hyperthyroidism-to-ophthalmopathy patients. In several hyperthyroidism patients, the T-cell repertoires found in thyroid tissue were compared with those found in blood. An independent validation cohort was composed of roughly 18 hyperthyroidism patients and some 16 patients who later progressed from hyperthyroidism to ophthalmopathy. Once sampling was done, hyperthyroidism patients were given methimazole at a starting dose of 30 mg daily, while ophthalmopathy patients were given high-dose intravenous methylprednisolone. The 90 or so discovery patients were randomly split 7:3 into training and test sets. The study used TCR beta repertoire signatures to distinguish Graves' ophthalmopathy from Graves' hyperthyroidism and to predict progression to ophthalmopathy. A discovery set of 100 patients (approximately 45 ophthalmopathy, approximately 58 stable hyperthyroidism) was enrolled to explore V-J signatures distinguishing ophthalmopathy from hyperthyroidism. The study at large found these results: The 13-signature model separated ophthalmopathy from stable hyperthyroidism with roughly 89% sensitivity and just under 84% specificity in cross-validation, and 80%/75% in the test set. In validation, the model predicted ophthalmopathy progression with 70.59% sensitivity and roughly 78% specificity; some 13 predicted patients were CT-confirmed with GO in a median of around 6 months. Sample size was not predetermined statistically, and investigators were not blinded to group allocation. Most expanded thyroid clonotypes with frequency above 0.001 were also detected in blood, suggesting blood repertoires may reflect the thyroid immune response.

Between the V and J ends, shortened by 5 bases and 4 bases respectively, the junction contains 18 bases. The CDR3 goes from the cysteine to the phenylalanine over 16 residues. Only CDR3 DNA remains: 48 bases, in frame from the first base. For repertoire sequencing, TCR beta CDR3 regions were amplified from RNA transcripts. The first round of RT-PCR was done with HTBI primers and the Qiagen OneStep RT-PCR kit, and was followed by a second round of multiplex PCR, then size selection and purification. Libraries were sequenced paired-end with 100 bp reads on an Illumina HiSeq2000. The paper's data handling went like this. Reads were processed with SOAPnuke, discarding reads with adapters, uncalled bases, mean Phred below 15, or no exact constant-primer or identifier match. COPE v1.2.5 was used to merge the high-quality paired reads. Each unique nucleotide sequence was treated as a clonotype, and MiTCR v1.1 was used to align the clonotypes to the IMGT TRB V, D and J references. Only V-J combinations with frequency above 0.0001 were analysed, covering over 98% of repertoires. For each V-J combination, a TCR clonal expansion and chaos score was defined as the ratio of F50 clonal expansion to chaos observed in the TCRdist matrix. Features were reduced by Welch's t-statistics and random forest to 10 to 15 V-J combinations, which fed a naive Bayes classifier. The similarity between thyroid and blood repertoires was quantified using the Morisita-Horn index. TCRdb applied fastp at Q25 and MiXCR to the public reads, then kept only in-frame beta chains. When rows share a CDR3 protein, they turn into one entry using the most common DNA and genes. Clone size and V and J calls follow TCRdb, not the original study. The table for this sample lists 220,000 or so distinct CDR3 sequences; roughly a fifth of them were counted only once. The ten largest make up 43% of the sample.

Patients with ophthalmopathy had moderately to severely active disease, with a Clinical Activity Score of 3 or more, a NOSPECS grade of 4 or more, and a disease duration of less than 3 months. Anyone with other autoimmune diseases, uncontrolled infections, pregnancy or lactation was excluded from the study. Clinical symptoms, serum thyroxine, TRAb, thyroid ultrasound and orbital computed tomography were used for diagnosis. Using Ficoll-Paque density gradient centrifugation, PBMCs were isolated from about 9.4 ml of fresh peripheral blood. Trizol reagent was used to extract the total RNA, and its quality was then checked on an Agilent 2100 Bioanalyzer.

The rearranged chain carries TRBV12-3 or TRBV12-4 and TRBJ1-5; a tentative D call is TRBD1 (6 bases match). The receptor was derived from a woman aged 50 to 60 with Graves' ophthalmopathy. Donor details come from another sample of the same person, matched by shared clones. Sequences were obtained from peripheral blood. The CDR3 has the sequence CASSRGGGVANQPQHF. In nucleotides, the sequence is TGTGCCAGCAGTCGGGGAGGGGGGGTTGCAAATCAGCCCCAGCATTTT.